The sequence of this T cell receptor (beta chain) was determined in a study of radiotherapy plus CTLA-4 blockade in lung cancer. In the study overall: Disease control was present in more than 30% of patients, and objective responses in about 19%.

General observations from the study: Radiotherapy was combined with ipilimumab, and tumor-derived TCR clones then expanded in blood. According to reports, early shifts in blood T cell clones, alongside interferon-beta, forecast response most accurately.

This clone occurred once. What it binds is unknown. Clones were sequenced by immunoSEQ multiplex PCR, and TCRdb holds only the in-frame ones, with some missing. The data show roughly 73,000 clones, about nine tenths seen once. CDR1 is SGHRS and CDR2 is YFSETQ in the germline V gene. After removal of 0 bases from V and 3 bases from J, the junction contained 9 bases not matched to a gene. This CDR3 contains 18 residues. Sequenced material: peripheral blood, taken from a patient treated with radiotherapy plus ipilimumab. The chain recombines TRBV5-1 with TRBJ2-3; 11 bases fit TRBD2. This TCR was sampled from a human donor with non-small cell lung cancer that progressed on radiotherapy plus ipilimumab. In DNA form, the CDR3 reads TGCGCCAGCAGCTTGGAAGTAGCGGGAGGGCCTCTGACAGATACGCAGTATTTT. It codes for CASSLEVAGGPLTDTQYF.